Reported below is one T cell receptor beta chain. Measured with immunoSEQ multiplex PCR; TCRdb has only the in-frame clones, and not every one. The sample includes roughly 200,000 clones, 87% seen only once; the top ten take around 2.4%. The data belong to a study of blood T cell repertoires in COVID-19. About the study: Samples representing acute and convalescent COVID-19 were sourced from the United States, Italy and Spain. T cells, B-cell-depleted T cells, or PBMCs provided the cDNA or gDNA that served as material.

Recovery meant two consecutive negative NP/OP PCR tests, professional clearance, or resolved symptoms. Deletions cut 0 bases from V and 3 bases from J, with 11 bases between. Germline CDR1 reads LGHDT; CDR2 reads YNNKEL (reference sequence). The CDR3 sequence is 15 residues long. The source of this sequence is a woman aged 25 to 39 who had recovered from COVID-19. This chain links TRBV3-1 (or the pseudogene TRBV3-2) with TRBJ1-2; D gene ambiguous. Material: PBMCs or T cells enriched from blood (not recorded which). The CDR3 reads CASSQDPAPHYGYTF. The CDR3 DNA reads as TGTGCCAGCAGCCAAGATCCTGCGCCCCACTATGGCTACACCTTC.